The clone carrying this TCR beta chain was seen only a few times. Since a much larger clone is just one base distant, this may be a read error. Trimming removed 3 bases from V and 11 bases from J; junction bases left unmatched: 12. The CDR3 length is 16 residues. This sample stems from a study of blood T cells in healthy people across ages. Through a sample-barcoded 5' primer and a J-beta primer mix, a second PCR was run for roughly 6 to 11 cycles. From the 5' RACE reads, TCRdb called clonotypes with MiXCR, one entry per CDR3 protein. The sample includes roughly 1,300,000 distinct CDR3 sequences, 59% of them seen just once.

The chain carries TRBV12-3 or TRBV12-4 and TRBJ2-5, with TRBD2 identical over 13 bases. The sample taken for sequencing was blood. This clonotype was obtained from a man in his late teens or twenties in good health. CDR3 loop: CASSFTTSGGKNEQYF. DNA of the CDR3: TGTGCCAGCAGTTTCACGACTAGCGGGGGGAAGAATGAGCAGTACTTC.